The entry below describes one T cell receptor beta chain. The antigen is unknown. These data come from a study of T cell responses to AZD1222 COVID-19 vaccine. Study-level points and caveats: No day 14 peak samples; only post-peak repertoires were characterized. Unmutated variant regions are reportedly the target of nearly half of TCRs that are spike-specific. Donors were largely white British and mainly female; clonal diversity was possibly underestimated. Spike-specific TCR breadth and depth grew following two AZD1222 doses.

Method: immunoSEQ multiplex PCR; TCRdb's copy keeps in-frame clones and lacks some. This table holds about 170,000 clones, roughly 90% found once. Trimming cost V 2 bases and J 4 bases, with 3 bases left between them. Germline CDR1 reads MGHRA; CDR2 reads YSYEKL. This CDR3 region has 12 residues. The receptor comes from an adult in good health. This material consisted of peripheral blood, taken on day 0 of AZD1222 vaccination. This rearrangement joins TRBV4-1 to TRBJ1-5; D gene uncertain. CDR3 loop: CASSQTNQPQHF. The CDR3 bases are TGCGCCAGCAGCCAAACAAATCAGCCCCAGCATTTT.